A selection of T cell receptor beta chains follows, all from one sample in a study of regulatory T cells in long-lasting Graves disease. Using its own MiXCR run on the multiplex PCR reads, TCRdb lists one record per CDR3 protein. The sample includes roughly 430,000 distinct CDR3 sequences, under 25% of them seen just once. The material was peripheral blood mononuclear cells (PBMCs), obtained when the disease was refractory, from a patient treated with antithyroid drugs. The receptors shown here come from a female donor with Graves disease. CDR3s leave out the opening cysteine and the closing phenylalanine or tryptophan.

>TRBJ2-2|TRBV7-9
AGKSAQGSDTGELF
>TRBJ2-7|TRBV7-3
ASSQTLGGIGEQY
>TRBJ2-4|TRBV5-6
ASSRRATHQY
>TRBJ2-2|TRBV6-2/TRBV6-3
ASSPGLAGDTRELF
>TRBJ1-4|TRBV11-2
ASSLGGNEKLF
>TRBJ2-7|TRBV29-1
SVVGESTYEQY
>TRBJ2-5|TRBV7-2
ASSITSGSHQETQY
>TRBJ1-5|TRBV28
ASSMTYSNQPQH
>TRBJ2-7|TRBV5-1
ASSSTGEGLEQY
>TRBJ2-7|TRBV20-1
SAVPGTGGNEQY
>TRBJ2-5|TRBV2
ASSETEGMQETQY
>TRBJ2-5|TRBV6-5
ASSSHRDRGPQETQY
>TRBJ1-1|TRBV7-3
ASSISGTANTEAF
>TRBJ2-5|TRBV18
ASSRDAQETQY
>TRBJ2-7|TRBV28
ASSLHRGTSLYEQY
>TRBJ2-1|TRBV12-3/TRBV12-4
ASSFRPSGIFGNEQF
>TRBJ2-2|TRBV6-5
ASSYSTFPGTYRGELF
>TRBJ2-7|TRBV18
ASSPPSSYEQY
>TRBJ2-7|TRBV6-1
ASKVLAGSNEQY
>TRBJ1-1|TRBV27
ASKVRAMNTEAF
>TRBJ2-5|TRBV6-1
ASPDTGGLIETQY
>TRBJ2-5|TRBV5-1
ASNRTRASPGMAQY
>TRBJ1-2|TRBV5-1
ASSEGVPSGRSVSYT
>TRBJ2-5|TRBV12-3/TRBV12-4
ASSFGAGAGFLQETQY
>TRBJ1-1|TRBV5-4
ASSLASATNTEAF
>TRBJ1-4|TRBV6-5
ASSYSGTTKGEKLF
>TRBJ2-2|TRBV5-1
ASSQGQTNTGELF
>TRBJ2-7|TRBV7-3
ASSHTGTGDEQY
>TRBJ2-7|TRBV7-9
ASSLLVPEQY
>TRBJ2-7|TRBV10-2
ASRPGFDYEQY
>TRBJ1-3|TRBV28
ASSLFDGGAYGNTIY
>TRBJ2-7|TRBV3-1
ASSHGTRSYEQY
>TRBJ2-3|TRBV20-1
SARLALSGTDTQY
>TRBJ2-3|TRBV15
ATSRGTGADTQY
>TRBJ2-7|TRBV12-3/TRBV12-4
ANSSGTSGGWSYEQY
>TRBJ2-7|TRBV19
ASSILGPLEQY
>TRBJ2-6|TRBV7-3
ASSLDRSGANVLT
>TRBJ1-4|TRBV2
ASSERHREEKLF
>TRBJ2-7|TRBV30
AWIKGSFGVLGG
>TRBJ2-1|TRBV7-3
ASSTDGTPFNEQF
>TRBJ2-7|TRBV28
ASSLWGQGLSYEQY
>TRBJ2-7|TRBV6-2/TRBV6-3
ASSYNPSGSYEQY
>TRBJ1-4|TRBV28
ASSSMDRVGEKLF
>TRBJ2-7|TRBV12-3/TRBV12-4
ASSLARGFFGEQY
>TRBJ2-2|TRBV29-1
SVVWGRGTGELF
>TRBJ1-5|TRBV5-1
ASSRGTGQGQPQH
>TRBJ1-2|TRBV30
AWSVEGGGYT
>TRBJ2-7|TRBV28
ASSLWRGKEQY
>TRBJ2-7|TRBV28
ASATSGSSYEQY
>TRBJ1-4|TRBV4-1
ASSPDRLNEKLF
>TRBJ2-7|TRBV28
ASSQAGGNAYEQY
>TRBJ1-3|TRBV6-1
ASSTTGRNTIY
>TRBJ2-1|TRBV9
ASSVASGGSYNEQF
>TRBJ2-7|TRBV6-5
ASSYSLHGDEQY
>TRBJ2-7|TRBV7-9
ASSPYSTYEQY